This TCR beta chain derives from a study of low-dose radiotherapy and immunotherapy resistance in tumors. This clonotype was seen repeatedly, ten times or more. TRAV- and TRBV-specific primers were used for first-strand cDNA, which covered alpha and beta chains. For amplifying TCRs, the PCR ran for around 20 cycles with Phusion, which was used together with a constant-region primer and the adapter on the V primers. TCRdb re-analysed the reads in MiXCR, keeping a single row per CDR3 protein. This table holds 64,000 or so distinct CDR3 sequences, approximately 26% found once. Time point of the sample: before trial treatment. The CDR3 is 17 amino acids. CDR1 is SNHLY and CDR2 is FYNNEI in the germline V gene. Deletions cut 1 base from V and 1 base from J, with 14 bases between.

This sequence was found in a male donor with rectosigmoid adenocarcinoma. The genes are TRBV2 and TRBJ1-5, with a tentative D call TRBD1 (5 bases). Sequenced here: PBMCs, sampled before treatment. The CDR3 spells CASSEEGRGWSNQPQHF. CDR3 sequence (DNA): TGTGCCAGCAGTGAAGAAGGTCGGGGGTGGAGCAATCAGCCCCAGCATTTT. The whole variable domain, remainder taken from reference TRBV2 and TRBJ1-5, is EPEVTQTPSHQVTQMGQEVILRCVPISNHLYFYWYRQILGQKVEFLVSFYNNEISEKSEIFDDQFSVERPDGSNFTLKIRSTKLEDSAMYFCASSEEGRGWSNQPQHFGDGTRLSIL.